The next 23 T cell receptor beta chains were all read from a single sample in a study of identical twins. TCRdb analysed the 5' RACE reads with MiXCR anew, one entry per CDR3 protein. The repertoire has about 340,000 distinct CDR3 sequences, roughly 9% of them found once; the top ten carry over 7%. The specimen was naive T cells sorted from blood. The receptors were sampled from a woman in her 50s in good health.

This chain's CDR3 is CSARVLTDTQYF. The CDR3 DNA reads as TGCAGTGCTAGAGTCCTGACAGATACGCAGTATTTT. The V gene is TRBV20-1, the J gene TRBJ2-3, with unresolved D. CDR1 and CDR2 (germline): DFQATT, SNEGSKA (reference sequence). The CDR3 length is 12 residues. V was cut by 1 base and J by 3 bases, with 5 bases left in between.

There are a few counts of this clonotype. The gene calls are TRBV12-3 or TRBV12-4 and TRBJ1-4, with 11 bases fitting TRBD1. Unmatched junction bases numbered 4, after V lost 6 bases and J lost 7 bases. This CDR3 region has 14 residues. In DNA, the CDR3 is TGTGCCAGCAGATGGACAGGGGGCAGTGAAAAACTGTTTTTT. Translated, it gives CASRWTGGSEKLFF.

This clonotype appeared a few times. The rearrangement links TRBV10-2 to TRBJ2-3; tentatively, D is TRBD2 (7 bases). CDR3 length: 14 amino acids. Germline V gene data show CDR1 as WSHSY and CDR2 as SAAADI. Trimming removed 6 bases at V and 3 bases at J, with 13 bases between. The CDR3 coding sequence is TGCGCCAGCAGAGGGGGGGCCGGGACAGATACGCAGTATTTT. Translated, it gives CASRGGAGTDTQYF.

The chain recombines TRBV3-1 with TRBJ2-3; tentatively, D is TRBD2 (5 bases). Germline values: CDR1 LGHDT, CDR2 YNNKEL (reference sequence). V was shortened by 0 bases and J by 0 bases, with 19 bases between the two germline ends. The CDR3 is 19 residues long. CDR3 loop: CASSQESGGYTSSTDTQYF. The CDR3 coding sequence is TGTGCCAGCAGCCAAGAATCGGGCGGGTACACCTCTAGCACAGATACGCAGTATTTT.

This clonotype occurred a few times. The junction departs from the called germline gene at one end, perhaps through a read error. The V call is TRBV7-7, the J call TRBJ2-3; TRBD2 aligns across 9 bases. The germline CDR1 and CDR2 sequences are SSHAT and FNYEAQ (reference sequence). The CDR3 sequence is 15 residues long. The CDR3 region is CASSRNVGLADTQYF. Written as DNA, the CDR3 is TGTGCTAGCAGCCGAAACGTCGGACTAGCGGATACGCAGTATTTT. The full variable domain, with the rest looked up from reference TRBV7-7 and TRBJ2-3, is GAGVSQSPRYKVTKRGQDVTLRCDPISSHATLYWYQQALGQGPEFLTYFNYEAQPDKSGLPSDRFSAERPEGSISTLTIQRTEQRDSAMYRCASSRNVGLADTQYFGPGTRLTVL.

This chain uses TRBV20-1 with TRBJ1-1; TRBD1 is a possible D gene (6 bases). The CDR3 consists of 13 residues. In germline, CDR1 is DFQATT, CDR2 SNEGSKA (reference sequence). V lost 0 bases to trimming and J lost 5 bases, with 10 bases between them. The CDR3 DNA follows: TGCAGTGCTAGAGATCCGGGACATACTGAAGCTTTCTTT. It translates to CSARDPGHTEAFF.

This clonotype was seen a few times. The rearrangement joins TRBV14 to TRBJ2-2; D remains unclear. This CDR3 comprises 14 residues. The germline gives CDR1 SGHDN, CDR2 FVKESK. V was pared by 2 bases and J by 4 bases, with 8 bases between. The CDR3, as DNA: TGTGCCAGCAGCCAAAGGTCGGGCACCGGGGAGCTGTTTTTT. It translates to CASSQRSGTGELFF.

The chain has TRBV5-6 and TRBJ2-4; unclear D gene. CDR1 and CDR2 from the germline V gene are SGHDT and YYEEEE. The CDR3 contains 15 residues. V dropped 2 bases and J dropped 0 bases, with 9 bases sitting between them. The CDR3 DNA sequence: TGTGCCAGCAGCTTTGCCAGTCTAGCCAAAAACATTCAGTACTTC. Its protein is CASSFASLAKNIQYF. The variable domain in full, with the rest retrieved from reference TRBV5-6 and TRBJ2-4, is DAGVTQSPTHLIKTRGQQVTLRCSPKSGHDTVSWYQQALGQGPQFIFQYYEEEERQRGNFPDRFSGHQFPNYSSELNVNALLLGDSALYLCASSFASLAKNIQYFGAGTRLSVL.

This sequence joins TRBV3-1 and TRBJ2-1, with D possibly matching TRBD2 (7 bases). V was cut by 4 bases and J by 4 bases, with 17 bases left in between. The length of the CDR3 is 16 residues. CDR1 is LGHDT, CDR2 YNNKEL, per germline (reference sequence). This CDR3 reads CASSPYGRGAYNEQFF. CDR3 nucleotides: TGTGCCAGCAGCCCATATGGGAGGGGGGCGTACAATGAGCAGTTCTTC.

This clonotype has a handful of counts. The V call is TRBV7-9, the J call TRBJ2-7, with no clear D. Per germline, CDR1 SEHNR and CDR2 FQNEAQ (reference sequence). V was shortened by 2 bases and J by 0 bases, with 11 bases between the two germline ends. CDR3 length: 15 residues. The CDR3 here is CASSLMAEYSYEQYV. CDR3 nucleotide sequence: TGTGCCAGCAGCTTAATGGCGGAATACTCCTACGAGCAGTACGTC.

V is TRBV4-1 and J is TRBJ1-5, with a possible D match to TRBD1 (5 bases). With 4 bases removed from V and 3 bases from J, the gap between germline ends came to 7 bases. The CDR3 totals 13 residues. Germline V gene sequence: CDR1 MGHRA, CDR2 YSYEKL. In DNA, the CDR3 is TGCGCCAGCAGCCCAGGGACCAATCAGCCCCAGCATTTT. Residues: CASSPGTNQPQHF.

This clonotype was recorded many times. The chain employs TRBV5-1 and TRBJ2-1; D ambiguous. The CDR3 is 13 amino acids. Trimming removed 0 bases from V and 10 bases from J, with 11 bases in between. Germline CDR1 is SGHRS and CDR2 is YFSETQ. The CDR3 DNA follows: TGCGCCAGCAGCTTGGGCTCTACCCCCGAGCAGTTCTTC. Translation gives CASSLGSTPEQFF.

Ten or more counts support this clonotype. This rearrangement joins TRBV7-8 to TRBJ1-3; the D is unclear. This CDR3 is 13 amino acids long. Trimming took 1 base from V and 4 from J, leaving 5 bases between them. Germline values: CDR1 SGHVS, CDR2 FQNEAQ. This CDR3 is CASSLDGGNTIYF. CDR3 coding DNA: TGTGCCAGCAGCTTAGATGGGGGAAACACCATATATTTT.

This chain uses TRBV28 with TRBJ2-6; no clear D. CDR1 and CDR2 from the germline V gene are MDHEN and SYDVKM. This CDR3 spans 16 amino acids. Trimming removed 5 bases from V and 2 bases from J, with 13 bases in between. The CDR3 loop reads CASSPHLAPGANVLTF. The CDR3 DNA reads TGTGCCAGCAGTCCCCATTTAGCTCCTGGGGCCAACGTCCTGACTTTC.

The CDR3 loop is CSLLREFGDGYTF. CDR3 coding DNA: TGCAGCCTCCTCCGCGAGTTTGGGGATGGCTACACCTTC. V is TRBV29-1 and J is TRBJ1-2; D ambiguous. Trimming took 8 bases from V and 6 from J, leaving 19 bases between them. This CDR3 region has 13 residues. The germline gives CDR1 SQVTM, CDR2 ANQGSEA.

This clonotype was detected many times. V and J are TRBV27 and TRBJ1-6; D possibly corresponds to TRBD1 (6 bases). Germline CDR1 is MNHEY and CDR2 is SMNVEV (reference sequence). The length of the CDR3 is 14 residues. Trimming took 2 bases from V and 4 from J, leaving 6 bases between them. CDR3 sequence: CASSLGQYNSPLHF. DNA of the CDR3: TGTGCCAGCAGTTTAGGACAGTATAATTCACCCCTCCACTTT.

The chain employs TRBV5-1 and TRBJ2-1; TRBD2 aligns across 15 bases. CDR3 length: 16 residues. The ends lost 4 bases at V and 10 bases at J; junction bases unmatched: 9. The germline V gene encodes CDR1 SGHRS and CDR2 YFSETQ. CDR3 loop: CASSHGLAGGPKEQFF. Written as DNA, the CDR3 is TGCGCCAGCAGCCACGGACTAGCGGGAGGGCCTAAAGAGCAGTTCTTC.

This clonotype was detected many times. The gene calls are TRBV5-1 and TRBJ2-1; no clear D gene. Deletions cut 1 base from V and 0 bases from J, with 8 bases between. Germline V gene data show CDR1 as SGHRS and CDR2 as YFSETQ. This CDR3 contains 15 residues. This CDR3 is CASSLSQSSYNEQFF. DNA for the CDR3: TGCGCCAGCAGCTTGTCGCAGAGCTCCTACAATGAGCAGTTCTTC.

This chain links TRBV11-3 with TRBJ2-5; TRBD2 matches 9 bases. This CDR3 comprises 14 residues. The V gene's germline CDR1 is SGHNT and CDR2 YENEEA. Germline trimming cut 6 bases from V and 4 bases from J; bases unmatched to any gene: 6. Here the CDR3 DNA reads TGTGCCAGCAGGATAGCGGGAGTATCAGAGACCCAGTACTTC. This sequence encodes CASRIAGVSETQYF.

This clonotype occurred a few times. The chain recombines TRBV11-1 with TRBJ2-7; 10 bases match TRBD2. The CDR3 sequence is 14 residues long. Per germline, CDR1 SGHAT and CDR2 FQDESV (reference sequence). The trim removed 2 bases at V and 3 bases at J, leaving 1 base unmatched. For the CDR3, the DNA is TGTGCCAGCAGCTTAAGGACTAGCGGCTACGAGCAGTACTTC. It codes for CASSLRTSGYEQYF.

The table lists this clonotype with a few counts. The chain couples TRBV25-1 to TRBJ1-2, with D possibly being TRBD1 (6 bases). The germline CDR1 and CDR2 sequences are MGHDK and SYGVNS. V gave up 3 bases and J gave up 5 bases, with 13 bases separating them. This CDR3 comprises 14 residues. The chain's CDR3 is CASSDPTGRYGYTF. DNA for the CDR3: TGTGCCAGCAGTGATCCTACAGGGCGGTATGGCTACACCTTC.

This clonotype has just a few counts. The V gene is TRBV24-1, the J gene TRBJ1-5; no definite D call. Per the germline V gene, CDR1 is KGHDR and CDR2 is SFDVKD. V was shortened by 4 bases and J by 1 base, with 4 bases between the two germline ends. The CDR3 sequence is 13 residues long. The CDR3 DNA sequence: TGTGCCACCAGTGAGGACAGCAATCAGCCCCAGCATTTT. Its translation: CATSEDSNQPQHF.

The chain recombines TRBV7-6 with TRBJ2-3, with 9 nucleotides matching TRBD2. Germline V gene lookup returns CDR1 SGHVS and CDR2 FNYEAQ. V lost 3 bases, J lost 5 bases, and 9 bases stayed unmatched. This CDR3 comprises 16 residues. CDR3 loop: CASSFGVAGVVDTQYF. The DNA of the CDR3 is TGTGCCAGCAGCTTTGGAGTAGCGGGAGTTGTAGATACGCAGTATTTT.